This paragraph reports one TCR beta chain. Its antigen is undetermined. This sample stems from a study of T cell responses to AZD1222 COVID-19 vaccine. Study-wide results and limits: Spike-specific TCRs gained breadth and depth after people received two AZD1222 doses. Baseline antibody screening turned up just a handful of seropositive AZD1222 recipients. Repertoires were obtained solely post-peak T cell response. Nearly half of the spike-specific TCRs reportedly recognize variant regions that carry no mutations.

Trimming left V 0 bases short and J 0 bases short, with 8 bases between. The germline gives CDR1 MNHEY, CDR2 SVGAGI. CDR3 length: 15 amino acids. Only in-frame clones appear in the TCRdb table, and some are missing; sequencing was by immunoSEQ multiplex PCR. This table has about 68,000 clones, about 80% appearing once. V and J are TRBV6-5 and TRBJ1-2; D not resolved. This TCR derives from an adult in good health. The specimen comprised peripheral blood, sampled on day 0 of AZD1222 vaccination. CDR3 nucleotide sequence: TGTGCCAGCAGTTACTCGCTCGGGGCTAACTATGGCTACACCTTC. Translation gives CASSYSLGANYGYTF.